What follows are 30 T cell receptor beta chains derived from one specimen sequenced in a study of sequential checkpoint blockade in melanoma. Repertoires were generated with immunoSEQ multiplex PCR, while TCRdb's copy carries only in-frame clones and drops some. The sample comprises roughly 9,800 clones, about 75% of which are singletons, and roughly 12% rests with the top ten. The treatment here: randomized to nivolumab then ipilimumab (arm A) or the reverse (arm B). Sequenced here: CD8+ T cells sorted from blood (inferred from file names), sampled from a patient given nivolumab and ipilimumab in sequence. These receptors originate from a human donor with melanoma.

The V and J genes are TRBV5-6 and TRBJ1-1; D gene uncertain. CDR3 length: 13 amino acids. The V gene's germline CDR1 is SGHDT and CDR2 YYEEEE. Trimming left V 4 bases short and J 3 bases short, with 10 bases between. As DNA, the CDR3 is TGTGCCAGCAGCCCAGGAACTCACACTGAAGCTTTCTTT. The encoded protein is CASSPGTHTEAFF.

The chain has TRBV5-6 and TRBJ1-1, with D maybe TRBD1 (5 bases). V shed 3 bases and J shed 5 bases, with 14 bases lying between them. Germline V gene lookup returns CDR1 SGHDT and CDR2 YYEEEE. This CDR3 has 14 residues. The CDR3 DNA reads as TGTGCCAGCAGCTGGGGGGGAAGGGGTACTGAAGCTTTCTTT. Encoded protein: CASSWGGRGTEAFF. The complete variable domain, with remaining parts taken from reference TRBV5-6 and TRBJ1-1, reads DAGVTQSPTHLIKTRGQQVTLRCSPKSGHDTVSWYQQALGQGPQFIFQYYEEEERQRGNFPDRFSGHQFPNYSSELNVNALLLGDSALYLCASSWGGRGTEAFFGQGTRLTVV.

CDR3 sequence: CASIPSGGVTDTQYF. The DNA for the CDR3 is TGTGCCAGCATCCCTAGCGGAGGGGTCACAGATACGCAGTATTTT. The chain uses TRBV11-2 and TRBJ2-3; 7 bases are shared with TRBD2. Germline assignment: CDR1 SGHAT and CDR2 FQNNGV. After removal of 7 bases from V and 2 bases from J, the junction contained 9 bases not matched to a gene. The CDR3 contains 15 residues.

This clone has only a few counts. The chain links TRBV5-8 to TRBJ2-7; D is possibly TRBD1 (7 bases). The CDR3 is 13 amino acids. Germline V gene lookup returns CDR1 SGHTS and CDR2 YDEGEE. V was cut by 4 bases and J by 3 bases, with 11 bases left in between. The CDR3 region has the DNA TGTGCCAGCAGCGCGCAGGGGGGCTACGAGCAGTACTTC. Translation gives CASSAQGGYEQYF.

V gene TRBV9 combines with J gene TRBJ1-1; no firm D call. The CDR3 has 14 amino acids. Trimming removed 2 bases at V and 0 bases at J, with 8 bases between. Germline V gene lookup returns CDR1 SGDLS and CDR2 YYNGEE. The CDR3 coding sequence is TGTGCCAGCAGCGTCGCAGGTCTGAACACTGAAGCTTTCTTT. This encodes CASSVAGLNTEAFF. Combining the CDR3 with reference TRBV9 and TRBJ1-1 gives the whole variable domain DSGVTQTPKHLITATGQRVTLRCSPRSGDLSVYWYQQSLDQGLQFLIQYYNGEERAKGNILERFSAQQFPDLHSELNLSSLELGDSALYFCASSVAGLNTEAFFGQGTRLTVV.

This sequence joins TRBV9 and TRBJ2-1; 11 positions agree with TRBD2. V dropped 0 bases and J dropped 3; count of bases not matched to a gene: 8. Looked up from germline, CDR1 is SGDLS and CDR2 is YYNGEE. The CDR3 runs 18 residues. CDR3 nucleotide sequence: TGTGCCAGCAGCGTAGGTGGTCTAGCGGGAGGACTCTACAATGAGCAGTTCTTC. It specifies CASSVGGLAGGLYNEQFF.

The chain employs TRBV7-8 and TRBJ2-3; 8 bases are shared with TRBD2. After removal of 3 bases from V and 4 bases from J, the junction contained 9 bases not matched to a gene. Germline V gene sequence: CDR1 SGHVS, CDR2 FQNEAQ. CDR3 length: 16 amino acids. CDR3 in amino acids: CASSFSPGGTADTQYF. In DNA, the CDR3 is TGTGCCAGCAGCTTTTCCCCGGGAGGGACTGCAGATACGCAGTATTTT. Looking up the rest from reference TRBV7-8 and TRBJ2-3 gives the full variable domain: GAGVSQSPRYKVAKRGQDVALRCDPISGHVSLFWYQQALGQGPEFLTYFQNEAQLDKSGLPSDRFFAERPEGSVSTLKIQRTQQEDSAVYLCASSFSPGGTADTQYFGPGTRLTVL.

The chain recombines TRBV5-8 with TRBJ1-1; TRBD1 might be the D (6 bases). The V end lost 3 bases, the J end lost 2 bases, and 8 bases lay between the germline ends. The CDR3 is 13 residues long. The V gene's germline CDR1 is SGHTS and CDR2 YDEGEE. CDR3 bases: TGTGCCAGCAGCTGGGGGGGCAACACTGAAGCTTTCTTT. Residues: CASSWGGNTEAFF.

The chain employs TRBV28 and TRBJ1-2; D unresolved. Deletions cut 7 bases from V and 4 bases from J, with 10 bases between. The CDR3 covers 12 residues. In germline, CDR1 is MDHEN, CDR2 SYDVKM. The CDR3 nucleotides read TGTGCCAGCACGGGATGGGTCTATGGCTACACCTTC. Its protein is CASTGWVYGYTF.

The gene calls are TRBV19 and TRBJ2-1; maybe TRBD2 (5 bases). This CDR3 has 13 amino acids. Trimming removed 5 bases at V and 8 bases at J, with 13 bases between. Germline values: CDR1 LNHDA, CDR2 SQIVND (reference sequence). In nucleotides, the CDR3 is TGTGCCAGTAGTCCTCTAGCCGGATATGAGCAGTTCTTC. Its translation is CASSPLAGYEQFF. Supplemented by reference TRBV19 and TRBJ2-1, the full variable domain reads DGGITQSPKYLFRKEGQNVTLSCEQNLNHDAMYWYRQDPGQGLRLIYYSQIVNDFQKGDIAEGYSVSREKKESFPLTVTSAQKNPTAFYLCASSPLAGYEQFFGPGTRLTVL.

The rearrangement links TRBV11-2 to TRBJ2-7; 10 bases are shared with TRBD1. Germline assignment: CDR1 SGHAT and CDR2 FQNNGV. The CDR3 extends over 15 amino acids. Germline trimming cut 2 bases from V and 7 bases from J; bases unmatched to any gene: 8. The CDR3 region is CASSLHMDRGGEQYF. The CDR3 DNA follows: TGTGCCAGCAGCTTACATATGGACAGGGGGGGAGAGCAGTACTTC.

This clone was picked up one time. The rearrangement joins TRBV6-6 to TRBJ2-7, with 15 bases fitting TRBD2. CDR1 MNHNY and CDR2 SVGAGI come from the germline V gene (reference sequence). This CDR3 has 15 residues. The trim removed 0 bases at V and 6 bases at J, leaving 0 bases unmatched. The CDR3 DNA reads TGTGCCAGCAGTTACTCGGGACTAGCGGGAGGCGAGCAGTACTTC. Its translation: CASSYSGLAGGEQYF.

This chain connects TRBV9 to TRBJ2-5; 7 bases are a match to TRBD2. Looked up from germline, CDR1 is SGDLS and CDR2 is YYNGEE. J was trimmed by 7 bases and V by 2 bases; bases with no gene match: 2. This CDR3 spans 12 amino acids. In DNA form, the CDR3 reads TGTGCCAGCAGCGTGTCGGGGGGGACCCAGTACTTC. Translating gives CASSVSGGTQYF.

In this sample, this clone turned up once. The chain joins TRBV30 to TRBJ2-1, with D possibly being TRBD2 (5 bases). Germline-derived CDR1 and CDR2 are GTSNPN and SVGIG (reference sequence). The CDR3 sequence is 13 residues long. V lost 0 bases and J lost 9, with 12 bases in between. CDR3 sequence: CAWSVVGGGEQFF. CDR3 in DNA: TGTGCCTGGAGTGTAGTTGGAGGAGGTGAGCAGTTCTTC.

The J gene is TRBJ1-4, the V gene TRBV7-9, with 9 nucleotides matching TRBD1. Trimming at V came to 0 bases and at J to 4 bases, leaving 3 bases not matched to a gene. Germline assignment: CDR1 SEHNR and CDR2 FQNEAQ (reference sequence). The CDR3 is 16 amino acids. CDR3 nucleotides: TGTGCCAGCAGCTTAGCGGGGACAGGGAATAATGAAAAACTGTTTTTT. The encoded protein is CASSLAGTGNNEKLFF.

This clone was seen only a few times. The rearrangement uses TRBV19 and TRBJ2-5; 12 nucleotides match TRBD1. The trim removed 5 bases at V and 4 bases at J, leaving 2 bases unmatched. CDR1 LNHDA and CDR2 SQIVND come from the germline V gene (reference sequence). This CDR3 is built from 14 residues. DNA of the CDR3: TGTGCCAGTAGTTTGGGACAGGGGGCAGAGACCCAGTACTTC. This translates into CASSLGQGAETQYF.

This clone showed up just a few times. This chain links TRBV5-5 with TRBJ2-3, with D possibly TRBD1 on 5 matching bases. The CDR3 is made up of 15 amino acids. The germline gives CDR1 SGHKS, CDR2 YYEKEE (reference sequence). V gave up 0 bases and J gave up 2 bases, with 10 bases separating them. The CDR3 protein is CASSLAREVTDTQYF. In nucleotides, the CDR3 is TGTGCCAGCAGCTTGGCCAGGGAAGTCACAGATACGCAGTATTTT.

This clone was found once. The rearrangement joins TRBV5-1 to TRBJ1-2; TRBD1 might be the D (6 bases). V was shortened by 5 bases and J by 1 base, with 15 bases between the two germline ends. CDR3 length equals 15 residues. Germline lookup yields CDR1 SGHRS and CDR2 YFSETQ. CDR3 coding DNA: TGCGCCAGCAGAGATGACCGGACAGATAACTATGGCTACACCTTC. Translated, it gives CASRDDRTDNYGYTF.

The chain carries TRBV9 and TRBJ2-2; TRBD2 aligns across 7 bases. The CDR3 sequence is 15 residues long. The germline gives CDR1 SGDLS, CDR2 YYNGEE. J was trimmed by 7 bases and V by 0 bases; bases with no gene match: 6. The chain's CDR3 is CASSVGDYKNGELFF. The CDR3 nucleotides read TGTGCCAGCAGCGTAGGGGACTACAAGAACGGGGAGCTGTTTTTT.

This chain uses TRBV7-9 with TRBJ2-7, with 11 bases identical to TRBD1. Germline CDR1 and CDR2: SEHNR and FQNEAQ (reference sequence). V was pared by 7 bases and J by 6 bases, with 5 bases of the junction left unmatched. This CDR3 spans 13 amino acids. CDR3 nucleotides: TGTGCCAGCACATGGACAGGGGGCTCCGAGCAGTACTTC. This gives the protein CASTWTGGSEQYF. Using reference TRBV7-9 and TRBJ2-7 for the parts outside the CDR3, the full variable domain is DTGVSQNPRHKITKRGQNVTFRCDPISEHNRLYWYRQTLGQGPEFLTYFQNEAQLEKSRLLSDRFSAERPKGSFSTLEIQRTEQGDSAMYLCASTWTGGSEQYFGPGTRLTVT.

This chain uses TRBV27 with TRBJ2-1; no reliable D call. From germline, CDR1 is MNHEY and CDR2 SMNVEV (reference sequence). The ends were cut back, 6 bases at V and 1 base at J, with 10 bases in the middle. This CDR3 has 14 residues. The CDR3 bases are TGTGCCAGCAGCTTCTCGTTATCCTACAATGAGCAGTTCTTC. This sequence encodes CASSFSLSYNEQFF.

The chain joins TRBV28 to TRBJ2-4; TRBD2 might be the D (6 bases). The CDR3 spans 15 residues. Germline CDR1 is MDHEN and CDR2 is SYDVKM. Trimming left V 5 bases short and J 3 bases short, with 14 bases between. The DNA for the CDR3 is TGTGCCAGCAGTCACATGGGGGAGGTCAAAAACATTCAGTACTTC. Translating it yields CASSHMGEVKNIQYF. Combining the CDR3 with reference TRBV28 and TRBJ2-4 gives the whole variable domain DVKVTQSSRYLVKRTGEKVFLECVQDMDHENMFWYRQDPGLGLRLIYFSYDVKMKEKGDIPEGYSVSREKKERFSLILESASTNQTSMYLCASSHMGEVKNIQYFGAGTRLSVL.

The gene calls are TRBV28 and TRBJ1-2, with D possibly being TRBD1 (6 bases). V lost 7 bases, J lost 1 base, and 16 bases lay in between. CDR1 and CDR2 (germline): MDHEN, SYDVKM. There are 15 residues in the CDR3. The CDR3 spells CASIWDTNLNYGYTF. As DNA, the CDR3 is TGTGCCAGCATATGGGACACAAATCTTAACTATGGCTACACCTTC.

The chain uses TRBV4-3 and TRBJ2-7; no firm D call. The CDR3 sequence is 14 residues long. Germline V gives CDR1 LGHNA, CDR2 YSLEER. Trimming cost V 1 base and J 1 base, with 8 bases left between them. The CDR3 region has the DNA TGCGCCAGCAGCCAAGTGGGCCTTTCCTACGAGCAGTACTTC. Residues: CASSQVGLSYEQYF.

The rearrangement joins TRBV9 to TRBJ2-7; D not resolved. This CDR3 is built from 15 residues. Trimming shortened V by 0 bases and J by 2 bases, and 12 bases separated the two germline ends. The germline gives CDR1 SGDLS, CDR2 YYNGEE. CDR3: CASSVGLQAAYEQYF. DNA for the CDR3: TGTGCCAGCAGCGTAGGCTTGCAGGCCGCCTACGAGCAGTACTTC. The whole variable domain, remainder taken from reference TRBV9 and TRBJ2-7, is DSGVTQTPKHLITATGQRVTLRCSPRSGDLSVYWYQQSLDQGLQFLIQYYNGEERAKGNILERFSAQQFPDLHSELNLSSLELGDSALYFCASSVGLQAAYEQYFGPGTRLTVT.

The chain recombines TRBV6-5 with TRBJ2-2, with 10 bases that match TRBD1. The CDR3 has 13 residues. J was trimmed by 7 bases and V by 7 bases; bases with no gene match: 3. Germline-derived CDR1 and CDR2 are MNHEY and SVGAGI. DNA of the CDR3: TGTGCCAGCAAGGGACAGGGGATCGGGGAGCTGTTTTTT. It encodes CASKGQGIGELFF.

In this sample, this clone turned up a few times. This chain links TRBV15 with TRBJ2-3; D unclear. Germline CDR1 LNHNV, CDR2 YYDKDF (reference sequence). Deletions cut 1 base from V and 0 bases from J, with 8 bases between. The CDR3 consists of 15 residues. CDR3 DNA: TGTGCCACCAGCAGAGGAGGCAGTAGCACAGATACGCAGTATTTT. Translated, it gives CATSRGGSSTDTQYF.

This chain uses TRBV27 with TRBJ2-2; 11 bases match TRBD2. The CDR3 has 15 residues. Germline V gene sequence: CDR1 MNHEY, CDR2 SMNVEV (reference sequence). V was clipped by 2 bases and J by 6 bases; unmatched bases: 2. Written as DNA, the CDR3 is TGTGCCAGCAGTTTAGGGACTAGCGGCGCCGGGGAGCTGTTTTTT. Translating gives CASSLGTSGAGELFF.

This CDR3 reads CASSGYKQGEYEQYF. The DNA of the CDR3 is TGTGCCAGCAGTGGCTACAAACAGGGCGAGTACGAGCAGTACTTC. The gene calls are TRBV25-1 and TRBJ2-5, with a possible D match to TRBD1 (6 bases). The DNA end is more similar to TRBJ2-7, so the J call may be wrong. Germline assignment: CDR1 MGHDK and CDR2 SYGVNS. The CDR3 totals 15 residues.

The V gene is TRBV28, the J gene TRBJ2-7, with D possibly matching TRBD1 (6 bases). Per germline, CDR1 MDHEN and CDR2 SYDVKM. Trimming shortened V by 6 bases and J by 0 bases, and 21 bases separated the two germline ends. The CDR3 length is 17 residues. The DNA for the CDR3 is TGTGCCAGCAGCCTAGGAAAGACAGGAATCCTCTCCTACGAGCAGTACTTC. Its protein is CASSLGKTGILSYEQYF.